Below are 19 T cell receptor beta chains sequenced from a single sample in a study of T-cell memory formation after mild COVID-19. TCRdb independently ran MiXCR on the 5' RACE reads; one entry per CDR3 protein. This sample has over 120,000 distinct CDR3 sequences, with approximately 26% found just once. Specimen: PBMCs or a T cell subset sorted from them (not recorded which). The receptors stem from an adult woman who had mild COVID-19 (a few samples of this study predate the infection). Cell type and time point are not known.

For the CDR3, the DNA is TGTGCCAGCAGCTCCTCTCCGAACCCACCGCGGGACTATGGCTACACCTTC. Translating it yields CASSSSPNPPRDYGYTF. The chain couples TRBV7-9 to TRBJ1-2; D gene ambiguous. Germline loops: CDR1 SEHNR, CDR2 FQNEAQ (reference sequence). The CDR3 spans 17 residues. Trimming took 4 bases from V and 3 from J, leaving 21 bases between them.

A few counts support this clonotype. The chain uses TRBV7-8 and TRBJ2-7; 8 bases match TRBD2. The germline CDR1 and CDR2 sequences are SGHVS and FQNEAQ. This CDR3 region has 15 residues. Unmatched junction bases numbered 6, after V lost 0 bases and J lost 5 bases. The CDR3 is CASSLAYGGDDEQYF. The CDR3 DNA reads TGTGCCAGCAGCTTAGCGTACGGGGGGGACGACGAGCAGTACTTC.

The rearrangement links TRBV4-2 to TRBJ2-2; no definite D call. Germline CDR1 and CDR2: LGHNA and YNFKEQ. The CDR3 extends over 15 amino acids. V dropped 0 bases and J dropped 4 bases, with 9 bases sitting between them. CDR3 nucleotides: TGTGCCAGCAGCCAAGAAGGTCCGGGCACCGGGGAGCTGTTTTTT. Protein product: CASSQEGPGTGELFF.

This clonotype was detected a few times. J is TRBJ2-3 and V is TRBV11-3, with 8 bases that match TRBD2. Trimming at V came to 6 bases and at J to 4 bases, leaving 12 bases not matched to a gene. The CDR3 covers 16 residues. CDR1 is SGHNT, CDR2 YENEEA, per germline. The CDR3 DNA reads TGTGCCAGCAGGAAACGGGAGCGGGAGTGGCCAGATACGCAGTATTTT. Its translation is CASRKREREWPDTQYF.

In this sample, this clonotype turned up a few times. The chain has TRBV9 and TRBJ1-2; unclear D gene. CDR3 size: 12 residues. Trimming left V 7 bases short and J 4 bases short, with 11 bases between. Germline V gene lookup returns CDR1 SGDLS and CDR2 YYNGEE. The CDR3 DNA is TGTGCCAGCGGCCCAGCTACCTATGGCTACACCTTC. Protein: CASGPATYGYTF.

The chain uses TRBV2 and TRBJ2-5; TRBD1 aligns across 8 bases. The trim removed 3 bases at V and 2 bases at J, leaving 8 bases unmatched. This CDR3 has 16 amino acids. Germline assignment: CDR1 SNHLY and CDR2 FYNNEI. DNA of the CDR3: TGTGCCAGCAGTGATTCGGCCGGACAGGGACAAGAGACCCAGTACTTC. It codes for CASSDSAGQGQETQYF.

The chain carries TRBV5-4 and TRBJ2-1; TRBD1 might be the D (6 bases). The CDR3 is 13 residues long. V was trimmed by 4 bases and J by 5 bases, leaving 10 bases between them. The germline CDR1 and CDR2 sequences are SGHNT and YYREEE (reference sequence). As DNA, the CDR3 is TGTGCCAGCAGCGGGGACAACCACAATGAGCAGTTCTTC. This encodes CASSGDNHNEQFF.

The chain joins TRBV12-3 or TRBV12-4 to TRBJ2-5, with 10 bases identical to TRBD1. V trimming: 10 bases; J trimming: 4 bases; junction bases outside the gene matches: 12. The CDR3 is 15 residues long. The CDR3, as DNA: TGTGCCACCCTAGGGGGAAGGACAGGGGGAGAGACCCAGTACTTC. Its translation is CATLGGRTGGETQYF.

This clonotype was seen a few times. The J gene is TRBJ1-1, the V gene TRBV5-6, with 7 bases that match TRBD1. The CDR3 is 13 residues long. Germline V gives CDR1 SGHDT, CDR2 YYEEEE. Germline trimming cut 4 bases from V and 3 bases from J; bases unmatched to any gene: 3. For the CDR3, the DNA is TGTGCCAGCAGCATAACAGGGGACACTGAAGCTTTCTTT. Its translation is CASSITGDTEAFF.

The chain joins TRBV7-8 to TRBJ2-4, with 9 positions matching TRBD2. With 5 bases clipped from V and 6 bases from J, the junction kept 11 bases outside the gene matches. Per germline, CDR1 SGHVS and CDR2 FQNEAQ. This CDR3 contains 16 residues. CDR3 residues: CASSPRVAGALNIQYF. The CDR3, as DNA: TGTGCCAGCAGCCCTCGAGTAGCGGGAGCCCTAAACATTCAGTACTTC.

This clonotype was detected a few times. J is TRBJ2-7 and V is TRBV7-9; D remains unclear. V dropped 0 bases and J dropped 4 bases, with 7 bases sitting between them. CDR3 length: 13 residues. Germline-derived CDR1 and CDR2 are SEHNR and FQNEAQ (reference sequence). The DNA of the CDR3 is TGTGCCAGCAGCTTAGCGCCCGGGTACGAGCAGTACTTC. Translated, it gives CASSLAPGYEQYF.

About this clonotype itself: The junction departs from germline at one end; a sequencing error may be responsible. J is TRBJ2-5 and V is TRBV7-7, with TRBD1 matching over 7 bases. There are 15 residues in the CDR3. The germline CDR1 and CDR2 sequences are SSHAT and FNYEAQ (reference sequence). The CDR3 region is CASSPRQGRQETQYF. In DNA, the CDR3 is TGTGCTAGCAGCCCCCGACAGGGTCGACAAGAGACCCAGTACTTC.

The genes are TRBV12-3 or TRBV12-4 and TRBJ2-5; D may be TRBD1 (8 bases). CDR3 size: 14 residues. V lost 5 bases and J lost 5, with 15 bases in between. CDR3 amino acids: CASSAQGGGETQYF. CDR3 bases: TGTGCCAGCAGTGCACAGGGGGGAGGGGAGACCCAGTACTTC.

This clonotype came up once. V and J are TRBV3-1 and TRBJ1-2; D remains unclear. The germline V gene has CDR1 LGHDT and CDR2 YNNKEL (reference sequence). The CDR3 covers 16 residues. The V end was cut by 2 bases, the J end by 0 bases, with 13 bases between. Here the CDR3 DNA reads TGTGCCAGCAGCCAACCAAAAGAACCTTCTAACTATGGCTACACCTTC. Encoded protein: CASSQPKEPSNYGYTF.

This clonotype was seen a single time. The rearrangement uses TRBV2 and TRBJ2-2; 7 bases map to TRBD2. The CDR3 is made up of 14 amino acids. Germline V gives CDR1 SNHLY, CDR2 FYNNEI. Trimming at V came to 4 bases and at J to 4 bases, leaving 3 bases not matched to a gene. In DNA form, the CDR3 reads TGTGCCAGCAGTGCAGCGGGGTTCACCGGGGAGCTGTTTTTT. As protein: CASSAAGFTGELFF.

This clonotype was seen a handful of times. This chain joins TRBV24-1 and TRBJ2-1, with D possibly TRBD2 on 7 matching bases. This CDR3 is 14 amino acids long. V gave up 5 bases and J gave up 2 bases, with 9 bases separating them. Germline V gene sequence: CDR1 KGHDR, CDR2 SFDVKD. The CDR3, as DNA: TGTGCCACCAGTGGGGAGGGGGCCTACAATGAGCAGTTCTTC. As protein: CATSGEGAYNEQFF.

A few counts support this clonotype. The J gene is TRBJ1-1, the V gene TRBV19; weak D call: TRBD1 (6 bases). CDR1 LNHDA and CDR2 SQIVND come from the germline V gene (reference sequence). CDR3 length: 15 residues. With 0 bases removed from V and 5 bases from J, the gap between germline ends came to 13 bases. The CDR3 spells CASSIDPGDYTEAFF. CDR3 nucleotide sequence: TGTGCCAGTAGTATAGATCCAGGGGATTATACTGAAGCTTTCTTT.

The V gene is TRBV2, the J gene TRBJ2-7, with a weak D call TRBD1 (7 bases). The CDR3 contains 14 residues. Germline CDR1 reads SNHLY; CDR2 reads FYNNEI. V dropped 6 bases and J dropped 4 bases, with 16 bases sitting between them. For the CDR3, the DNA is TGTGCCAGCAGGGGGCGGGACAGAGGATACGAGCAGTACTTC. Translating gives CASRGRDRGYEQYF.

The chain links TRBV27 to TRBJ1-2; D is perhaps TRBD1 (6 bases). CDR3 length equals 14 residues. CDR1 and CDR2 (germline): MNHEY, SMNVEV (reference sequence). V lost 2 bases to trimming and J lost 4 bases, with 11 bases between them. CDR3 protein: CASSLEQGRYGYTF. The CDR3 DNA reads as TGTGCCAGCAGTTTAGAGCAGGGGCGCTATGGCTACACCTTC.